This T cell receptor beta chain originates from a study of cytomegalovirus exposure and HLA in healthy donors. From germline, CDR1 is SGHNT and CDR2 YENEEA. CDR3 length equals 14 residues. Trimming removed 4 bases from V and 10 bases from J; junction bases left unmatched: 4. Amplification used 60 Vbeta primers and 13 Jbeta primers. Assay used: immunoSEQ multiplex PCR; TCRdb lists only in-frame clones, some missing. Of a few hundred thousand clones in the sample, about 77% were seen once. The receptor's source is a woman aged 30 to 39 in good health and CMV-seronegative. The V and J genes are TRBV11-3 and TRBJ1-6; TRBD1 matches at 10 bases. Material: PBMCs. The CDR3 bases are TGTGCCAGCAGCTCCGACAGGGGGCACTCACCCCTCCACTTT. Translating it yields CASSSDRGHSPLHF.